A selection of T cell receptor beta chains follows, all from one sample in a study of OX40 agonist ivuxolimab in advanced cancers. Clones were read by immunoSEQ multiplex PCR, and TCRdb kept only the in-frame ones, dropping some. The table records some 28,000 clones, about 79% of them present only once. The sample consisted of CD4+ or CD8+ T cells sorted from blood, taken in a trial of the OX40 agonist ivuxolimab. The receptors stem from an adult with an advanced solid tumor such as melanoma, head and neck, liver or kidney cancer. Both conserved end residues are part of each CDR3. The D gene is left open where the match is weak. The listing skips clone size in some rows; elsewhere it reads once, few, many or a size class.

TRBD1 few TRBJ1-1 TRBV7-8 CASSQGTGVGLDTEAFF TGTGCCAGCAGCCAAGGGACAGGGGTGGGTCTGGACACTGAAGCTTTCTTT
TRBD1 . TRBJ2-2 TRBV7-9 CASSLDRATGELFF TGTGCCAGCAGCCTTGACAGGGCCACCGGGGAGCTGTTTTTT
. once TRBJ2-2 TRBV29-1 CSVQNAGELFF TGCAGCGTTCAAAATGCCGGGGAGCTGTTTTTT
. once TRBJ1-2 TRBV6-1 CASRILRPVYGYTF TGTGCCAGCAGAATCCTACGACCCGTCTATGGCTACACCTTC
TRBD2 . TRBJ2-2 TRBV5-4 CASSEGLAGELFF TGTGCCAGCAGCGAGGGACTAGCCGGGGAGCTGTTTTTT
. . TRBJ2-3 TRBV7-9 CASSLGSTDTQYF TGTGCCAGCAGCTTAGGCAGCACAGATACGCAGTATTTT
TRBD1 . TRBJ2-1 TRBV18 CASSLRDRVSYNEQFF TGTGCCAGCTCACTCCGGGACAGGGTTTCCTACAATGAGCAGTTCTTC
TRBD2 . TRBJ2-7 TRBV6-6 CASSGLAGSYEQYF TGTGCCAGCAGTGGCCTAGCGGGCTCCTACGAGCAGTACTTC
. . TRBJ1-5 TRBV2 CASKDDSNQPQHF TGTGCCAGCAAGGATGATAGCAATCAGCCCCAGCATTTT
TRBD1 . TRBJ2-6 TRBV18 CASSLLPQGAGSGANVLTF TGTGCCAGCTCACTCTTACCACAGGGGGCTGGCTCTGGGGCCAACGTCCTGACTTTC
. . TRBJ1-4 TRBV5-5 CASSFWGGNEKLFF TGTGCCAGCAGCTTCTGGGGGGGCAATGAAAAACTGTTTTTT
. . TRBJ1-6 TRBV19 CASSVGGGGSPLHF TGTGCCAGTAGTGTGGGCGGGGGGGGCTCACCCCTCCACTTT
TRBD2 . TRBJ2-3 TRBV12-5 CASSASGTDTQYF TGTGCTAGTAGCGCTAGCGGGACAGATACGCAGTATTTT
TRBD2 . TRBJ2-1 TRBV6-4 CASSEAGGMYNEQFF TGTGCCAGCAGTGAAGCGGGGGGGATGTACAATGAGCAGTTCTTC
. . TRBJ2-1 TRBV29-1 CSVESRVGEQFF TGCAGCGTCGAAAGCAGGGTTGGTGAGCAGTTCTTC
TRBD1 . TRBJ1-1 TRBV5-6 CASSPTGGSTEAFF TGTGCCAGCAGCCCGACAGGGGGCTCCACTGAAGCTTTCTTT
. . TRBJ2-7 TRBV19 CASSIGTWGQSPYEQYF TGTGCCAGTAGTATCGGGACTTGGGGCCAGAGCCCCTACGAGCAGTACTTC
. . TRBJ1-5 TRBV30 CAWSVSSGHQPQHF TGTGCCTGGAGTGTATCATCAGGGCACCAGCCCCAGCATTTT
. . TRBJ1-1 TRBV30 CAWTGRTEAFF TGTGCCTGGACCGGCCGGACTGAAGCTTTCTTT
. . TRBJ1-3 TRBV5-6 CASSCLPTDPPCSGNTIYF TGTGCCAGCAGCTGCTTACCGACGGATCCCCCTTGCTCTGGAAACACCATATATTTT
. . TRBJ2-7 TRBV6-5 CAISEQGSGYEQYF TGTGCCATCAGTGAGCAGGGGTCGGGTTACGAGCAGTACTTC
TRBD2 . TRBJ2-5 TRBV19 CASSTPGLAGGRETQYF TGTGCCAGTAGTACCCCGGGACTAGCGGGGGGGCGGGAGACCCAGTACTTC
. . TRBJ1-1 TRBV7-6 CASSFGGANTEAFF TGTGCCAGCAGCTTCGGGGGCGCGAACACTGAAGCTTTCTTT
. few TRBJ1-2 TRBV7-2 CASSLLLSTVSGYTF TGTGCCAGCAGCTTACTCCTCAGTACGGTGAGCGGCTACACCTTC
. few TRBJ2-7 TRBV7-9 CASSSYSAYEQYF TGTGCCAGCAGCTCTTACTCAGCCTACGAGCAGTACTTC
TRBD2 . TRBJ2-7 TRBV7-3 CASSLIGLAGDEQYF TGTGCCAGCAGCTTAATCGGTCTAGCGGGGGACGAGCAGTACTTC
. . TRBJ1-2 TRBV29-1 CSALPDVGYTF TGCAGCGCCTTACCGGACGTGGGCTACACCTTC
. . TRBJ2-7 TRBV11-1 CASSPDGDDEQYF TGTGCCAGCAGCCCGGACGGCGATGACGAGCAGTACTTC
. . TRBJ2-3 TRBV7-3 CASSLNQGSTDTQYF TGTGCCAGCAGCTTAAATCAGGGTAGCACAGATACGCAGTATTTT
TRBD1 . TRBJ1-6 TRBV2 CASSGTGVNSPLHF TGTGCCAGCAGTGGGACAGGGGTCAATTCACCCCTCCACTTT
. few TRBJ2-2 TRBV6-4 CASSVEGGGTGELFF TGTGCCAGCAGTGTCGAAGGGGGAGGCACCGGGGAGCTGTTTTTT
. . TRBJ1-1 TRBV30 CAWASNTEAFF TGTGCCTGGGCATCGAACACTGAAGCTTTCTTT
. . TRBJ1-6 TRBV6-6 CASRFINSPLHF TGTGCCAGCCGCTTTATTAATTCACCCCTCCACTTT